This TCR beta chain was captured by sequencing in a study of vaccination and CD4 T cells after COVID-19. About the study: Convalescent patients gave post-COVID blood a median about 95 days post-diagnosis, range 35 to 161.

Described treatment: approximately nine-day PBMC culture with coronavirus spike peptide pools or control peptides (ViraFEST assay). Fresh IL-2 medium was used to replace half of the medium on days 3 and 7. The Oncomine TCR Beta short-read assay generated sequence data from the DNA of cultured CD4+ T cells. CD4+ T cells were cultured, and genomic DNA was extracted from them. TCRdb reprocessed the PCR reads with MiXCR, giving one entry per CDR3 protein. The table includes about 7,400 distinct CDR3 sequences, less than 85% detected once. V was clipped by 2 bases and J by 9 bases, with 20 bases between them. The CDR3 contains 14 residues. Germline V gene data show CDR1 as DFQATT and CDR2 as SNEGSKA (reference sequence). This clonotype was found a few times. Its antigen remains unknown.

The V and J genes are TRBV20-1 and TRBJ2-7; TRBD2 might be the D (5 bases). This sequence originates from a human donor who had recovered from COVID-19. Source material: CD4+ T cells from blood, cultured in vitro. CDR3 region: CSARITQAAGLQYF. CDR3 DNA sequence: TGCAGTGCTAGAATTACTCAAGCGGCGGGTTTGCAGTACTTC.